This T cell receptor (beta chain) was captured in a study of T cell clonotyping in hematopoietic cell transplantation. Recipients were bled about 28 days pretransplant and at posttransplant days 30, 100, 180. Points on this clone: No antigen is known for it.

Measured with immunoSEQ multiplex PCR; TCRdb has only the in-frame clones, and not every one. The data contain approximately 9,600 clones, 77% of them singletons. Study findings and constraints: At the given depth, recipient repertoires were over 95% de novo clonotypes. Pathologically expanded recipient clonotypes increased progressively from day 30 to day 180 as diversity fell.

CDR1 and CDR2 from the germline V gene are SGDLS and YYNGEE. V lost 0 bases and J lost 5; bases outside the gene matches: 8. This CDR3 has 16 amino acids. This chain uses TRBV9 with TRBJ2-5, with TRBD2 identical over 9 bases. This receptor was identified in a female patient in her 40s who had an allogeneic stem cell transplant from a related donor, so T cells may come from the graft donor. Some clones in this sample may be carry-over from other donors' samples. Source: PBMCs, taken 30 days after allogeneic stem cell transplant. The CDR3 sequence: CASSVAGGRAGETQYF. The CDR3 DNA is TGTGCCAGCAGCGTAGCCGGCGGGAGGGCGGGGGAGACCCAGTACTTC.